The 19 T cell receptor beta chains in this list originate from one sample, sequenced in a study of shared clonotypes between healthy human individuals (dated by TCRdb to the early 2020s). CD8 naive samples consisted of CD45RO-negative cells that were positively selected for CCR7, yielding a CD45RA+CCR7+ population without TemRA cells. The library was prepared using the immunoSEQ multiplex PCR assay. The table comes from immuneACCESS by way of TCRdb, which keeps in-frame sequences with V and J called. Part of the clones is missing from these tables; in studies checked, under half for an unresolved V gene and the rest for unknown reasons. Within this sample are some 1,900,000 clones, with about 95% of them counted one time only. 1% to 1.5% of the sample comes from the top ten. The sample taken for sequencing was naive CD8+ T cells sorted from blood. This specimen's cell subset or site label, per the study, means: CD45RA+CCR7+. All receptors derive from a man aged 18 to 35 in good health.

The chain is built from TRBV6-5 and TRBJ1-1; D remains unclear. V was trimmed by 9 bases and J by 0 bases, leaving 11 bases between them. Germline CDR1 reads MNHEY; CDR2 reads SVGAGI. The CDR3 is 13 amino acids. CDR3 residues: CASKKAVNTEAFF. CDR3 DNA: TGTGCCAGTAAGAAGGCCGTGAACACTGAAGCTTTCTTT.

As for this clone: Distinct nucleotide sequences in the sample also encode this CDR3. J is TRBJ1-2 and V is TRBV9; D is perhaps TRBD1 (5 bases). The germline CDR1 and CDR2 sequences are SGDLS and YYNGEE. The CDR3 loop spans 14 amino acids. Trimming took off 2 bases at V and 3 bases at J, with 11 bases between the two ends. CDR3: CASSVGGEDYGYTF. The CDR3 nucleotides are TGTGCCAGCAGCGTGGGAGGGGAGGACTATGGCTACACCTTC.

V usage is TRBV10-3 and J usage is TRBJ2-5, with 8 bases lining up with TRBD1. This CDR3 comprises 13 residues. CDR1 ENHRY and CDR2 SYGVKD come from the germline V gene. Trimming removed 9 bases from V and 4 bases from J; junction bases left unmatched: 7. CDR3 sequence reads: CAMAGQEGETQYF. The DNA for the CDR3 is TGTGCCATGGCGGGACAGGAGGGAGAGACCCAGTACTTC.

The V call is TRBV30, the J call TRBJ2-7; D unclear. The V gene's germline CDR1 is GTSNPN and CDR2 SVGIG (reference sequence). Between the trimmed V and J ends, which lost 3 bases and 0 bases, there was a span of 6 bases. The CDR3 consists of 12 residues. The CDR3 sequence: CAWRWDSYEQYF. CDR3 bases: TGTGCCTGGAGATGGGACTCCTACGAGCAGTACTTC.

J is TRBJ1-5 and V is TRBV7-2; D gene unclear. The CDR3 totals 16 residues. V gave up 5 bases and J gave up 0 bases, with 14 bases separating them. The germline CDR1 and CDR2 sequences are SGHTA and FQGNSA. The CDR3 bases are TGTGCCAGCAGCCCAACCCATGGATATAGCAATCAGCCCCAGCATTTT. This codes for CASSPTHGYSNQPQHF.

The V and J genes are TRBV4-3 and TRBJ1-6; D unclear. V was cut by 3 bases and J by 4 bases, with 16 bases left in between. This CDR3 is built from 17 residues. The germline CDR1 and CDR2 sequences are LGHNA and YSLEER. The CDR3 bases are TGCGCCAGCAGCCAGACCTACGGAGGGTCGTATAATTCACCCCTCCACTTT. Its translation: CASSQTYGGSYNSPLHF.

The chain carries TRBV7-9 and TRBJ2-7; TRBD1 matches at 8 bases. Germline V gene sequence: CDR1 SEHNR, CDR2 FQNEAQ (reference sequence). The V segment lost 5 bases and the J segment 1 base; nucleotides outside the gene matches: 7. CDR3 length: 15 amino acids. CDR3 DNA sequence: TGTGCCAGCAGCCCCGGACAGGGAGTGTCCTACGAGCAGTACTTC. It codes for CASSPGQGVSYEQYF.

This chain links TRBV7-9 with TRBJ2-4; a weak D match, TRBD1 (6 bases). The CDR3 is 13 residues long. Germline V gene lookup returns CDR1 SEHNR and CDR2 FQNEAQ (reference sequence). Trimming removed 1 base at V and 8 bases at J, with 9 bases between. Here the CDR3 DNA reads TGTGCCAGCAGCTTAGACAGGGAATACATTCAGTACTTC. It translates to CASSLDREYIQYF.

CDR3 nucleotides: TGTGCCAGCAGCTTCGGACTAGCGGGAGACAGTTCCGGGGAGCTGTTTTTT. The encoded protein is CASSFGLAGDSSGELFF. This sequence joins TRBV5-4 and TRBJ2-2, with 13 nucleotides matching TRBD2. In germline, CDR1 is SGHNT, CDR2 YYREEE (reference sequence). This CDR3 is 17 amino acids long. Unmatched junction bases numbered 7, after V lost 2 bases and J lost 6 bases.

The chain employs TRBV25-1 and TRBJ2-1, with TRBD2 matching 7 bases. Germline loops: CDR1 MGHDK, CDR2 SYGVNS. The ends lost 3 bases at V and 3 bases at J; junction bases unmatched: 8. The CDR3 is made up of 16 amino acids. Written as DNA, the CDR3 is TGTGCCAGCAGTGATTTAGCGGGCGGGATCTACAATGAGCAGTTCTTC. It is translated as CASSDLAGGIYNEQFF.

The rearrangement uses TRBV6-5 and TRBJ2-2; D is undetermined. Germline V gene lookup returns CDR1 MNHEY and CDR2 SVGAGI. The V end was cut by 1 base, the J end by 5 bases, with 14 bases between. The CDR3 has 16 residues. Here the CDR3 reads CASSYFQTPETGELFF. The CDR3 DNA follows: TGTGCCAGCAGTTACTTCCAGACTCCCGAAACCGGGGAGCTGTTTTTT.

The chain joins TRBV19 to TRBJ1-1, with D possibly being TRBD1 (6 bases). CDR1 LNHDA and CDR2 SQIVND come from the germline V gene (reference sequence). Trimming took 9 bases from V and 4 from J, leaving 18 bases between them. This CDR3 spans 14 amino acids. The CDR3 spells CASINREGSTEAFF. CDR3 in DNA: TGTGCCAGCATAAACAGGGAGGGGAGCACTGAAGCTTTCTTT.

This clone was observed a single time. V usage is TRBV4-1 and J usage is TRBJ2-3; tentative D call: TRBD2 (5 bases). In germline, CDR1 is MGHRA, CDR2 YSYEKL. Trimming cost V 4 bases and J 6 bases, with 8 bases left between them. The CDR3 runs to 12 residues. In nucleotides, the CDR3 is TGCGCCAGCAGCCTCTCGGGGGATACGCAGTATTTT. It yields the protein CASSLSGDTQYF.

V usage is TRBV19 and J usage is TRBJ2-7; the D is unclear. V gave up 3 bases and J gave up 0 bases, with 9 bases separating them. CDR1 and CDR2 (germline): LNHDA, SQIVND (reference sequence). The CDR3 is made up of 14 amino acids. The CDR3 region has the DNA TGTGCCAGTAGTATGGCAGTCTTCTCCTACGAGCAGTACTTC. Its translation: CASSMAVFSYEQYF. The whole variable domain, remainder taken from reference TRBV19 and TRBJ2-7, is DGGITQSPKYLFRKEGQNVTLSCEQNLNHDAMYWYRQDPGQGLRLIYYSQIVNDFQKGDIAEGYSVSREKKESFPLTVTSAQKNPTAFYLCASSMAVFSYEQYFGPGTRLTVT.

A remark on this clone: Other DNA sequences in the sample encode the same CDR3. The V call is TRBV27, the J call TRBJ1-4, with TRBD1 matching 10 bases. The CDR3 is made up of 14 amino acids. The germline V gene has CDR1 MNHEY and CDR2 SMNVEV (reference sequence). V trimming: 5 bases; J trimming: 8 bases; junction bases outside the gene matches: 5. The CDR3 sequence: CASSPGQGGEKLFF. CDR3 bases: TGTGCCAGCAGTCCCGGACAGGGGGGGGAAAAACTGTTTTTT. Full variable domain (outside the CDR3, taken from reference TRBV27 and TRBJ1-4): EAQVTQNPRYLITVTGKKLTVTCSQNMNHEYMSWYRQDPGLGLRQIYYSMNVEVTDKGDVPEGYKVSRKEKRNFPLILESPSPNQTSLYFCASSPGQGGEKLFFGSGTQLSVL.

The chain links TRBV29-1 to TRBJ2-7, with D tentatively TRBD1 (5 bases). The germline CDR1 and CDR2 sequences are SQVTM and ANQGSEA. The CDR3 totals 13 residues. With 7 bases removed from V and 3 bases from J, the gap between germline ends came to 16 bases. CDR3 protein: CSAVKWGGYEQYF. CDR3 nucleotides: TGCAGCGCCGTAAAATGGGGCGGCTACGAGCAGTACTTC.

The genes are TRBV4-1 and TRBJ1-1; 8 bases align to TRBD1. Germline assignment: CDR1 MGHRA and CDR2 YSYEKL. The CDR3 is made up of 16 amino acids. V dropped 6 bases and J dropped 5; count of bases not matched to a gene: 14. CDR3 DNA sequence: TGCGCCAGCAGTCAGGGGTCCACAGGGGGATGGACTGAAGCTTTCTTT. Its translation is CASSQGSTGGWTEAFF.

The chain is built from TRBV27 and TRBJ1-1; D is undetermined. The CDR3 is 14 amino acids. The germline CDR1 and CDR2 sequences are MNHEY and SMNVEV (reference sequence). Trimming took off 1 base at V and 4 bases at J, with 10 bases between the two ends. CDR3 bases: TGTGCCAGCAGTTTATATAACGGGGTCACTGAAGCTTTCTTT. Protein: CASSLYNGVTEAFF.

The chain combines TRBV7-9 with TRBJ2-2; TRBD1 matches at 11 bases. Germline CDR1 and CDR2: SEHNR and FQNEAQ (reference sequence). CDR3 length: 18 amino acids. Unmatched junction bases numbered 6, after V lost 1 base and J lost 2 bases. The CDR3 sequence is CASSLGGQGAYNTGELFF. The CDR3 bases are TGTGCCAGCAGCTTAGGTGGACAGGGGGCATACAACACCGGGGAGCTGTTTTTT.